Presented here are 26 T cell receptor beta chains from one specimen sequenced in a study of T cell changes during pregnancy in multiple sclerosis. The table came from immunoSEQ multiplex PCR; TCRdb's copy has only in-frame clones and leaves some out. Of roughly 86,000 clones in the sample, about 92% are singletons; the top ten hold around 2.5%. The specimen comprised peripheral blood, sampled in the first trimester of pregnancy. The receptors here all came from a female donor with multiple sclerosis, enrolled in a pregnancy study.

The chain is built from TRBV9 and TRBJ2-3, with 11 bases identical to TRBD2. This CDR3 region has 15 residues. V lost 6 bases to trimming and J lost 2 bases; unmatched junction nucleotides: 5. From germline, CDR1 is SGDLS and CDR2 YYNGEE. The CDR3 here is CASTLAGGYTDTQYF. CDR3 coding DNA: TGTGCCAGCACCTTAGCGGGAGGGTACACAGATACGCAGTATTTT.

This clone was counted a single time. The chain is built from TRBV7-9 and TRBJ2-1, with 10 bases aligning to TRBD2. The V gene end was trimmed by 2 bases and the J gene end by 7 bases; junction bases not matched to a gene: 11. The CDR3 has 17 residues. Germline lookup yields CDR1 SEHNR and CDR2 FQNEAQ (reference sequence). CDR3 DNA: TGTGCCAGCAGCTTACCTGGACTAGCGGAAGTAGATAATGAGCAGTTCTTC. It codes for CASSLPGLAEVDNEQFF.

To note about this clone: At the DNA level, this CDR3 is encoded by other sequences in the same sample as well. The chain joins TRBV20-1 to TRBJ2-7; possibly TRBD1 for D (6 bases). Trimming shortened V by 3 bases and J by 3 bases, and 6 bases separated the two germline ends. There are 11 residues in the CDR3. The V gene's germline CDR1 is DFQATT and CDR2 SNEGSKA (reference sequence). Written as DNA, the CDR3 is TGCAGTGCTAGGGACAGCTACGAGCAGTACTTC. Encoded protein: CSARDSYEQYF.

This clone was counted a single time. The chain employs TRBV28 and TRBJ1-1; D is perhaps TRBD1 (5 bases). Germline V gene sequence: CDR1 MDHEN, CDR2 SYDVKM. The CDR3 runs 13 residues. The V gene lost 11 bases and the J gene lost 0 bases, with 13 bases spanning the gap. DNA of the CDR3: TGTGCCGCCACCAGGGCATTGAACACTGAAGCTTTCTTT. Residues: CAATRALNTEAFF. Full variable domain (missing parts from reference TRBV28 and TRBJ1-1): DVKVTQSSRYLVKRTGEKVFLECVQDMDHENMFWYRQDPGLGLRLIYFSYDVKMKEKGDIPEGYSVSREKKERFSLILESASTNQTSMYLCAATRALNTEAFFGQGTRLTVV.

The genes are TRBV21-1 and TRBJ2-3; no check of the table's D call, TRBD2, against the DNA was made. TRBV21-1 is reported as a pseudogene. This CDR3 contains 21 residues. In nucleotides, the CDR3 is TGTGCCAGCAGCAAACCCCCCAGCGGGAGGGCCCTCGTACAGCAAGCAGATACGCAGTATTTT. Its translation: CASSKPPSGRALVQQADTQYF.

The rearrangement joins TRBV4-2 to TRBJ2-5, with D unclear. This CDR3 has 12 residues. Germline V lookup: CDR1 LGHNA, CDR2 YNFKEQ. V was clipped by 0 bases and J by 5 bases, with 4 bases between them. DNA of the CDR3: TGTGCCAGCAGCCAAGAGAGGGAGACCCAGTACTTC. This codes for CASSQERETQYF.

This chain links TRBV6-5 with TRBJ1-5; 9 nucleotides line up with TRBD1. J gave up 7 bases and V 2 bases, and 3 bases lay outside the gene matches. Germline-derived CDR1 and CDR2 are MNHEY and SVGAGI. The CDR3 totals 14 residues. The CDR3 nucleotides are TGTGCCAGCAGTTACGCCGACAGGGGGCAGCCCCAGCATTTT. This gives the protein CASSYADRGQPQHF.

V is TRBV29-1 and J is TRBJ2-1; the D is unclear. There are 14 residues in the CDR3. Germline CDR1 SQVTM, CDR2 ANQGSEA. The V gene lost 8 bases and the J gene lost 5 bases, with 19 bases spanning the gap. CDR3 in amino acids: CSSPIGAGDNEQFF. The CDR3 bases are TGCAGCTCACCGATCGGAGCTGGAGACAATGAGCAGTTCTTC.

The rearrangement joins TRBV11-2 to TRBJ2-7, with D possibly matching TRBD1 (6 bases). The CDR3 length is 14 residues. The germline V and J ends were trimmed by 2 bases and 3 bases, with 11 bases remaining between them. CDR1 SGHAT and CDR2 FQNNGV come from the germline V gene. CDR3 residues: CASSLPSGVYEQYF. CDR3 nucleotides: TGTGCCAGCAGCTTACCCTCAGGGGTCTACGAGCAGTACTTC.

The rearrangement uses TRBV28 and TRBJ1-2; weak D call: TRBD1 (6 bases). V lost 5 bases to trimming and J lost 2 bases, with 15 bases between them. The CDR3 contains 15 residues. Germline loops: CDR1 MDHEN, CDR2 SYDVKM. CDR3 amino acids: CASSPRGRPNYGYTF. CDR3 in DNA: TGTGCCAGCAGTCCCAGGGGCCGACCAAACTATGGCTACACCTTC.

The CDR3: CASSGAFHEQYF. For the CDR3, the DNA is TGTGCCAGCAGCGGGGCGTTCCACGAGCAGTACTTC. This chain connects TRBV11-1 to TRBJ2-7; D may be TRBD1 (5 bases). V dropped 5 bases and J dropped 5 bases, with 10 bases sitting between them. Germline CDR1 SGHAT, CDR2 FQDESV (reference sequence). This CDR3 is 12 amino acids long.

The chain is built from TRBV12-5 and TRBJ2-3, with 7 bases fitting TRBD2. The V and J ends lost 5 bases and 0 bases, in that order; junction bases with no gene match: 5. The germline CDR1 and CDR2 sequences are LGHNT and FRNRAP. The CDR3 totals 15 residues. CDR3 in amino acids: CASGRGLLSTDTQYF. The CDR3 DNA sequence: TGTGCTAGTGGTAGGGGACTATTAAGCACAGATACGCAGTATTTT. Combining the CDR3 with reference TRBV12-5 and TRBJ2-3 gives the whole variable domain DARVTQTPRHKVTEMGQEVTMRCQPILGHNTVFWYRQTMMQGLELLAYFRNRAPLDDSGMPKDRFSAEMPDATLATLKIQPSEPRDSAVYFCASGRGLLSTDTQYFGPGTRLTVL.

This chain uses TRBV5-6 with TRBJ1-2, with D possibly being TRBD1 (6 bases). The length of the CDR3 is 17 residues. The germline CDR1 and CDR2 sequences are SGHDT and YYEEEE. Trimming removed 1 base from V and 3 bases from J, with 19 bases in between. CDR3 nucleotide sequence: TGTGCCAGCAGCTTGCAGGGGTCGGTGGTCTGGGACTATGGCTACACCTTC. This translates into CASSLQGSVVWDYGYTF.

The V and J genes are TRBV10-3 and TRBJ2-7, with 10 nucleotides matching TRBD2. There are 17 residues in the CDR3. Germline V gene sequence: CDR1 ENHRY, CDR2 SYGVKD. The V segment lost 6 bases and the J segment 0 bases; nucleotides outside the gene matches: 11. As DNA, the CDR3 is TGTGCCATCAGCGCTATTGCTCCTAGCGGGAGCTCCTACGAGCAGTACTTC. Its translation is CAISAIAPSGSSYEQYF.

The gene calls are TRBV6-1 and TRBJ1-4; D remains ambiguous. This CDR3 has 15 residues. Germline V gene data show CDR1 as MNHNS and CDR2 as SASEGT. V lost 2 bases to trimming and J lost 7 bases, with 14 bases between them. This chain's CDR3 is CASSEPGIFSEKLFF. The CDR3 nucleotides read TGTGCCAGCAGTGAACCCGGTATATTTAGTGAAAAACTGTTTTTT.

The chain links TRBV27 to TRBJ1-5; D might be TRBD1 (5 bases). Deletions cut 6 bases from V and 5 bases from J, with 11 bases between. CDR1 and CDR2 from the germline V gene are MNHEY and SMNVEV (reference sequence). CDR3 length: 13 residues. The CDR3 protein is CASRDGRDQPQHF. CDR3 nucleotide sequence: TGTGCCAGCAGAGACGGCAGGGATCAGCCCCAGCATTTT.

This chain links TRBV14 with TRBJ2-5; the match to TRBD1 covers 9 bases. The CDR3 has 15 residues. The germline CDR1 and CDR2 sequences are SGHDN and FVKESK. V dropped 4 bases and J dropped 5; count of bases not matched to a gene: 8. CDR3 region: CASSLFGTGIETQYF. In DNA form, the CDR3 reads TGTGCCAGCAGCCTCTTCGGGACAGGGATCGAGACCCAGTACTTC.

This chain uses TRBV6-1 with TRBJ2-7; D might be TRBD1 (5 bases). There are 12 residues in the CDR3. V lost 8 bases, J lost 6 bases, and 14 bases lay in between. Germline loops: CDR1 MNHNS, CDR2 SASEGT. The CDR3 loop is CASEQGGSEQYF. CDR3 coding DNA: TGTGCCAGCGAGCAGGGTGGAAGCGAGCAGTACTTC.

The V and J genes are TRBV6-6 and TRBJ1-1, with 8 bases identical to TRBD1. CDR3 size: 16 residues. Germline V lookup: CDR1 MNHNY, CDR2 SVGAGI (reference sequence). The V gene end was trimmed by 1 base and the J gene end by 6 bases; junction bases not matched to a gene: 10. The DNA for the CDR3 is TGTGCCAGCAGTTACTTTGGACAGGGTTTTCATGCTGAAGCTTTCTTT. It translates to CASSYFGQGFHAEAFF.

The CDR3 loop reads CASSQSTGAYEQYF. CDR3 in DNA: TGCGCCAGCAGCCAATCGACAGGGGCCTACGAGCAGTACTTC. The chain has TRBV4-3 and TRBJ2-7; 8 nucleotides match TRBD1. CDR1 and CDR2 (germline): LGHNA, YSLEER. The CDR3 runs to 14 residues. The J segment lost 2 bases and the V segment lost 2 bases, leaving 2 bases of the junction unmatched.

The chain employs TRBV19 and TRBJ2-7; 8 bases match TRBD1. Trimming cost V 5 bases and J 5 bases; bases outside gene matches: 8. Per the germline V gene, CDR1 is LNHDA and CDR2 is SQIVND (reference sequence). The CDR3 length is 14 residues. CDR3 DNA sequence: TGTGCCAGTAGTTCAACAGGGGGTGCCCACGAGCAGTACTTC. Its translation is CASSSTGGAHEQYF. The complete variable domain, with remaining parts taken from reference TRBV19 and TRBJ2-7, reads DGGITQSPKYLFRKEGQNVTLSCEQNLNHDAMYWYRQDPGQGLRLIYYSQIVNDFQKGDIAEGYSVSREKKESFPLTVTSAQKNPTAFYLCASSSTGGAHEQYFGPGTRLTVT.

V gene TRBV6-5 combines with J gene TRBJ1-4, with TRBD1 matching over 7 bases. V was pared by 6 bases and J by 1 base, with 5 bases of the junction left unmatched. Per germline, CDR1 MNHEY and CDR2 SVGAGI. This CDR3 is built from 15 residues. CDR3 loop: CASSYRGQTNEKLFF. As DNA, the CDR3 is TGTGCCAGCAGCTACAGGGGTCAAACTAATGAAAAACTGTTTTTT.

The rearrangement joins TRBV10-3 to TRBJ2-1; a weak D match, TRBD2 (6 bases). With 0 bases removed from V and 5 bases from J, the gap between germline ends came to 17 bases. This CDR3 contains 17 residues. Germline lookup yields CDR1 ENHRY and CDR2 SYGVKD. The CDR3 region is CAISESALARLNNEQFF. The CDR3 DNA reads TGTGCCATCAGTGAGTCGGCACTAGCCCGCCTTAACAATGAGCAGTTCTTC.

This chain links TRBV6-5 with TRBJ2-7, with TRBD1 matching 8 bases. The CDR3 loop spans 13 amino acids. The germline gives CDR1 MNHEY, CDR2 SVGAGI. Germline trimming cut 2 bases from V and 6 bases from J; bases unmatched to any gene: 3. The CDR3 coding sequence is TGTGCCAGCAGTTACGGACAGGGTGGCGAGCAGTACTTC. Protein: CASSYGQGGEQYF.

Here the CDR3 DNA reads TGTGCCAGCAGTGAAGACGATCTCGGGTACGAGCAGTACTTC. This codes for CASSEDDLGYEQYF. The V call is TRBV2, the J call TRBJ2-7; D uncertain. This CDR3 contains 14 residues. V was clipped by 1 base and J by 4 bases, with 11 bases between them. Looked up from germline, CDR1 is SNHLY and CDR2 is FYNNEI. The variable domain in full, with the rest retrieved from reference TRBV2 and TRBJ2-7, is EPEVTQTPSHQVTQMGQEVILRCVPISNHLYFYWYRQILGQKVEFLVSFYNNEISEKSEIFDDQFSVERPDGSNFTLKIRSTKLEDSAMYFCASSEDDLGYEQYFGPGTRLTVT.

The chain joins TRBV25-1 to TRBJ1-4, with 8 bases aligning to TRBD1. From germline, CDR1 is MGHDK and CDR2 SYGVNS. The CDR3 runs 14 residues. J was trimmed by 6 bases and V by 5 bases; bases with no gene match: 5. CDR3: CASSPDRVHEKLFF. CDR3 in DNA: TGTGCCAGCAGTCCGGACAGGGTCCATGAAAAACTGTTTTTT.